The rows below give T cell receptor beta chains drawn from one sample of a study of somatic mutations in cytotoxic T cells in rheumatoid arthritis. Libraries were prepared by immunoSEQ multiplex PCR; TCRdb keeps only in-frame clonotypes and omits some of them. Here the sample spans approximately 18,000 clones, roughly 72% being singletons. The specimen sequenced was CD8+ T cells sorted from blood. The receptors here all came from a man aged 60 to 69 in good health. Each CDR3 is given without its conserved first and last residue. Fields, in order: V gene, clone size, J gene, CDR3 protein. A row's size may be missing; if present it is once, few, many or a size class.

V: TRBV13; size: NA; J: TRBJ1-6; CDR3: ASSIQGGYNSPLH
V: TRBV13; size: NA; J: TRBJ1-1; CDR3: ASSHRGSMNTEAF
V: TRBV2; size: NA; J: TRBJ2-7; CDR3: ASSEFGINISYEQY
V: TRBV30; size: NA; J: TRBJ2-5; CDR3: AWSWRNQETQY
V: TRBV27; size: NA; J: TRBJ2-2; CDR3: ASRWGRTGELF
V: TRBV5-1; size: NA; J: TRBJ2-3; CDR3: ASTPGGGGDTQY
V: TRBV6-5; size: NA; J: TRBJ2-7; CDR3: ASSYRGQREQY
V: TRBV29-1; size: NA; J: TRBJ2-7; CDR3: SVEMRDYEQY
V: TRBV6-5; size: NA; J: TRBJ1-5; CDR3: ASSLRGTGSQPQH
V: TRBV7-9; size: NA; J: TRBJ2-5; CDR3: ASSPSPLREEPQETQY
V: TRBV7-9; size: few; J: TRBJ1-4; CDR3: ATLGQLAEKLF
V: TRBV6-5; size: few; J: TRBJ2-7; CDR3: ASSYTGQDGEQY
V: TRBV2; size: NA; J: TRBJ1-5; CDR3: ASRKGEYNQPQH
V: TRBV7-6; size: NA; J: TRBJ2-1; CDR3: ASSLKGAGGGYNEQF
V: TRBV7-7; size: NA; J: TRBJ2-5; CDR3: ASSLVAGTSGRAGTQY